This TCR beta chain was identified in a study of blood T cells in healthy people across ages. Points from the study as a whole: A roughly linear age-dependent decrease characterized TCR beta diversity per million T cells.

With a J-beta primer mix and a sample-barcoded 5' primer, a second PCR ran about 7 to 11 cycles. Template switching added a 12-random-nucleotide identifier to every cDNA molecule. TCRdb called the 5' RACE reads again in MiXCR, with one record for every CDR3 protein. The sample has around 1,900,000 distinct CDR3 sequences, roughly two fifths seen once. V was pared by 6 bases and J by 4 bases, with 21 bases of the junction left unmatched. This CDR3 has 18 amino acids. CDR1 is DFQATT, CDR2 SNEGSKA, per germline (reference sequence). This clonotype was counted a few times. The target antigen is unknown. V gene TRBV20-1 combines with J gene TRBJ2-1; 7 nucleotides agree with TRBD2. The sample comprised blood. This sequence originates from a human donor in good health. The CDR3 sequence is CSAPTTSAHNYDYNEQFF. The DNA of the CDR3 is TGCAGTGCGCCCACCACTAGCGCCCATAACTACGATTACAATGAGCAGTTCTTC.